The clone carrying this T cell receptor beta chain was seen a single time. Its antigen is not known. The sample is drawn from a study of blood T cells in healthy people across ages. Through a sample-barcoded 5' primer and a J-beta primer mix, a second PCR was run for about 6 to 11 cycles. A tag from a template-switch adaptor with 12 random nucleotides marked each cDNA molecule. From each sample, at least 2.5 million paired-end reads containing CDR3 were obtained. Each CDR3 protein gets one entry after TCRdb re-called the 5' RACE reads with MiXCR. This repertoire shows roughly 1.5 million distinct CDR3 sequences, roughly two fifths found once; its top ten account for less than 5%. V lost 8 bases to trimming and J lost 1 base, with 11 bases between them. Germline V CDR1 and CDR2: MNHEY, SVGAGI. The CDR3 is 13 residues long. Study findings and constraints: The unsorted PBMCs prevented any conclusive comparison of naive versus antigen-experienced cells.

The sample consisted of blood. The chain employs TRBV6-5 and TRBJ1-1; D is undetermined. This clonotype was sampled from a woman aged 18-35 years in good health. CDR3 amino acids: CASHVNPNTEAFF. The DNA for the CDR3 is TGTGCCAGCCACGTTAACCCGAACACTGAAGCTTTCTTT.